This T cell receptor (beta chain) was captured by sequencing in a study of read filtering for tumor transcriptome and immune sequencing. Study background: Patients were 16 to 20 male and around 13 female, mean age around 67 years, range 47 to 80. TCR-mapped reads were about 4.05 to 11 million with IR-seq versus about 75 to 1,400 with RNA-seq. General observations from the study: This fraction held mixed bone marrow immune cells after CD138-negative sorting. In IR-seq, single-read clonotypes were roughly 80% of clonotypes but around 3.4% of reads.

Molecular barcoded adaptors covering alpha/delta and beta/gamma chains were used on approximately 400 ng RNA. TCRdb re-called the reads with MiXCR, one entry per CDR3 protein. The data show some 46,000 distinct CDR3 sequences, with 9.5% to 15% seen just once and roughly 14% held by the top ten. Deletions cut 0 bases from V and 0 bases from J, with 9 bases between. CDR1 SGHTA and CDR2 FQGNSA come from the germline V gene. This CDR3 comprises 15 residues. This clonotype was recorded at least ten times. The antigen is not known. The J gene is TRBJ2-7, the V gene TRBV7-2; D gene uncertain. The clonotype originates from a donor over 35 with multiple myeloma. The material sequenced was a population of CD138-negative cells sorted from bone marrow. The CDR3 sequence is CASSLALGNSYEQYF. DNA of the CDR3: TGTGCCAGCAGCTTAGCGCTCGGCAACTCCTACGAGCAGTACTTC.